Listed below are T cell receptor beta chains from one sample, sequenced in a study of Ad26.COV2.S vaccination and SARS-CoV-2 variants. Measured with immunoSEQ multiplex PCR; TCRdb has only the in-frame clones, and not every one. In the table there are over 400,000 clones, about nine tenths of which are singletons. Material: peripheral blood, obtained in a trial of Ad26.COV2.S vaccine versus placebo. These receptor sequences come from a person aged 18-65 years who received the Ad26.COV2.S COVID-19 vaccine or a placebo. Both conserved end residues are part of each CDR3. Size values are once, few and many counts, or a class for expanded clones, and some rows have none.

v_call	cdr3_length	clone_size	j_call	cdr3_aa
TRBV6-6	12	NA	TRBJ2-7	CASSSRIDEQYF
TRBV30	18	NA	TRBJ1-1	CAWSVLGRGRTSGTEAFF
TRBV4-1	15	NA	TRBJ2-3	CASSQRDKSTDTQYF
TRBV28	13	NA	TRBJ1-2	CASSSRAGGLNTF
TRBV5-1	16	NA	TRBJ1-3	CASSLVGRDSGNTIYF
TRBV7-2	17	NA	TRBJ2-2	CASSTREDRHGPGELFF
TRBV7-8	17	NA	TRBJ1-2	CASSLAALSGNDYGYTF
TRBV7-2	16	NA	TRBJ1-5	CASSLGTGGPGQPQHF
TRBV6-4	13	once	TRBJ2-7	CASSRTNSYEQYF
TRBV11-2	13	many	TRBJ1-2	CASSVGQLDGYTF
TRBV6-1	14	NA	TRBJ1-3	CASSEGQIGNTIYF
TRBV9	14	NA	TRBJ2-7	CASSFGTGGYEQYF
TRBV5-1	14	NA	TRBJ2-7	CASSFVGTEYEQYF
TRBV5-5	14	NA	TRBJ2-6	CASSFGSGANVLTF
TRBV5-5	14	NA	TRBJ1-1	CASSLTGLDTEAFF
TRBV27	13	NA	TRBJ1-1	CASSIGQNTEAFF
TRBV9	15	NA	TRBJ2-5	CASSDGGGLVETQYF
TRBV19	14	NA	TRBJ2-4	CAGTGEGGKNIQYF
TRBV6-2/TRBV6-3	14	NA	TRBJ1-2	CASSYLDRGYGYTF
TRBV5-4	13	few	TRBJ2-2	CASSLKGTGELFF
TRBV7-2	12	NA	TRBJ2-7	CASSQAGHEQYF
TRBV5-6	16	NA	TRBJ2-7	CASSLLNTFSPYEQYF
TRBV23-1	17	NA	TRBJ1-5	CASSQYQGGDSNQPQHF
TRBV28	14	NA	TRBJ2-7	CASSWAGGRGEQYF
TRBV7-9	13	few	TRBJ1-2	CASSARQSYGYTF
TRBV7-9	14	few	TRBJ1-5	CASSLGGRDQPQHF
TRBV7-2	15	NA	TRBJ2-7	CASSYLSGGGIEQYF
TRBV6-2/TRBV6-3	12	NA	TRBJ1-1	CASSYGSDEAFF
TRBV24-1	15	NA	TRBJ1-2	CATSDNRRANYGYTF
TRBV5-1	13	once	TRBJ2-5	CASSLHWEETQYF
TRBV9	16	NA	TRBJ2-5	CASSTRLFLEGETQYF
TRBV14	17	NA	TRBJ2-1	CASSQGQRGWYVNEQFF
TRBV19	16	NA	TRBJ1-5	CASTAGQGSSNQPQHF
TRBV6-5	14	NA	TRBJ2-7	CASSFDRGTYEQYF
TRBV7-9	13	NA	TRBJ2-4	CASSLTQGNIQYF
TRBV6-5	14	once	TRBJ2-5	CASRSTGPGGTQYF
TRBV7-9	15	NA	TRBJ1-1	CASSPKGKMNTEAFF
TRBV19	14	NA	TRBJ2-7	CASSPRTGPYEQYF
TRBV12-5	14	NA	TRBJ2-7	CASGLVRSAHEQYF
TRBV7-6	15	NA	TRBJ1-2	CASSLDPGGINGYTF
TRBV3-1/TRBV3-2	13	few	TRBJ1-4	CASSQATNEKLFF
TRBV25-1	16	NA	TRBJ2-1	CASSPQDRYSYNEQFF
TRBV19	13	NA	TRBJ1-4	CATKQGDGEKLFF
TRBV15	18	NA	TRBJ2-6	CATSRDAGVSSGANVLTF
TRBV6-2/TRBV6-3	13	NA	TRBJ2-1	CASSYAGIGEQFF